This T cell receptor (beta chain) was sequenced during a study of breast tumors, draining lymph nodes, adjacent tissues (dated by TCRdb to 2016 to 2017). Regarding the research as a whole: Breast cancer patients provided tumor, adjacent nontumor tissue and axillary lymph nodes, and the study compared the TCR beta repertoires across these three sources. The study was designed to assess the relationships and possible T-cell exchange between tumor, surrounding tissue and draining lymph node repertoires in human breast cancer. What the study reported, not specific to this receptor: The data were considered consistent with most tumor T cells being derived from the lymph node and subsequently expanding within tumor tissue. Tumor T-cell repertoires showed less diversity than lymph node repertoires and more diversity than nontumor tissue repertoires, and tumor T-cell repertoires showed preferential V and J gene usage. The similarity between tumor and nontumor tissue repertoires was significantly greater in luminal-like breast cancer than in basal-like breast cancer. Rather than being directly demonstrated, the conclusion that tumor T cells originate in lymph nodes was presented as consistent with a hypothesis.

This clonotype was recorded many times. There is no known antigen for this receptor. Per-base qualities were not stored, and no clone one base away is much larger. The run used an Illumina HiSeq 2000. TCR beta chain libraries were generated by multiplex PCR amplification. High-throughput sequencing was used to analyze the amplified TCR beta chain products. TCRdb reanalyzed the raw reads on its own, using fastp at Q25 for trimming and MiXCR for clone calling, and kept in-frame beta chains. CDR3 protein sequences are deduplicated, and each keeps its most common genes and DNA. This sample has 200,000 or so distinct CDR3 sequences in its table, and roughly 29% of those were observed once. About 4.3% of the sample is taken by the ten largest. Lymph node samples were obtained from the axillary draining lymph nodes of breast cancer patients. This receptor was identified in a female donor with breast cancer. Some clones in this sample may be carry-over from other donors' samples. Sequencing was performed on axillary lymph node tissue.

Here is the DNA: TGTGCCACCAGCAGAGACCCTAGCCTGGGGGAGACCCAGTACTTC. Its product reads: CATSRDPSLGETQYF. The chain is made from TRBV15 and TRBJ2-5; TRBD2 is possibly the D segment (5 matching bases). CDR3 length: 15 amino acids, cysteine to phenylalanine. Only the CDR3 part of the read is kept: 45 bases, read in frame from the first base. The V end loses 0 bases and the J end loses 5 bases, and a stretch of 13 bases separates them. As encoded in the germline V gene (reference sequence), CDR1 is LNHNV while CDR2 is YYDKDF. The CDR3 plus the reference TRBV15 and TRBJ2-5 genes for the other parts give the full variable domain: DAMVIQNPRYQVTQFGKPVTLSCSQTLNHNVMYWYQQKSSQAPKLLFHYYDKDFNNEADTPDNFQSRRPNTSFCFLDIRSPGLGDTAMYLCATSRDPSLGETQYFGPGTRLLVL.